At least ten counts were recorded for the clone carrying this T cell receptor beta chain. The antigen is not known. Amplification of TCR alpha and beta CDR3 regions from RNA used iRepertoire nested multiplex PCR. For one-step reverse transcription and amplification, 100-400 ng of tissue mRNA or PBMC total RNA was used. Using its own MiXCR run on the multiplex PCR reads, TCRdb lists one record per CDR3 protein. Of about 190,000 distinct CDR3 sequences in the sample, 30% to 40% are singletons; the top ten hold 20% to 25%. The data stem from a study of glioma-infiltrating T cells. General study results and limits: Only very few CDR3 sequences appeared in both tissue and blood. Tissue-blood divergence was below expectation in non-neoplastic patients, above in gliomas.

V lost 3 bases, J lost 7 bases, and 10 bases lay in between. This CDR3 has 13 residues. Germline V gene sequence: CDR1 MDHEN, CDR2 SYDVKM. Sequencing was performed on glioma tissue, nonneoplastic brain tissue, or PBMCs (not recorded which). The receptor's source is a human donor with low-grade glioma or glioblastoma, undergoing nonglioma brain surgery, or in good health (not recorded which). J is TRBJ1-5 and V is TRBV28; no reliable D call. The CDR3 sequence: CASSLTEYQPQHF. The CDR3 coding sequence is TGTGCCAGCAGTTTGACCGAATACCAGCCCCAGCATTTT.